Sequencing of this T cell receptor beta chain was carried out in a study of cytomegalovirus exposure and HLA in healthy donors. Study-level background: There were 117 million unique TCR beta sequences, drawn from approximately 180 million T cells, in an earlier analysis. Findings of the study overall: The likely explanation for a cluster of highly shared sequence variants was sequencing artifact. Researchers counted roughly 150 TCR beta chains as cytomegalovirus-associated.

Comments on this clone: Its specificity is not known.

The CDR3 contains 14 residues. In germline, CDR1 is SGHTA, CDR2 FQGNSA. V gave up 3 bases and J gave up 2 bases, with 10 bases separating them. Vbeta (60) and Jbeta (13) primers were used in the PCR. Original processing notes: Counted up in a later analysis, unique TCR beta chains came to about 80 million, with around 10 million shared. Sequencing was performed with immunoSEQ multiplex PCR; in TCRdb, only in-frame clones are kept and a portion is missing. That table supplies the V and J calls and clone size; D and trimming were determined from the DNA. The data contain roughly 120,000 clones, over 60% of them seen just once; the ten biggest clones take up over 4%.

The rearrangement joins TRBV7-2 to TRBJ2-5, with D possibly matching TRBD2 (6 bases). The clonotype originates from a man aged 25 to 45 in good health and CMV-seropositive. The sequenced material came from PBMCs. The CDR3 region has the DNA TGTGCCAGCAGCTTCGGAGGGCCTCAAGAGACCCAGTACTTC. It encodes CASSFGGPQETQYF. Full variable domain (remainder filled in from reference TRBV7-2 and TRBJ2-5): GAGVSQSPSNKVTEKGKDVELRCDPISGHTALYWYRQSLGQGLEFLIYFQGNSAPDKSGLPSDRFSAERTGGSVSTLTIQRTQQEDSAVYLCASSFGGPQETQYFGPGTRLLVL.